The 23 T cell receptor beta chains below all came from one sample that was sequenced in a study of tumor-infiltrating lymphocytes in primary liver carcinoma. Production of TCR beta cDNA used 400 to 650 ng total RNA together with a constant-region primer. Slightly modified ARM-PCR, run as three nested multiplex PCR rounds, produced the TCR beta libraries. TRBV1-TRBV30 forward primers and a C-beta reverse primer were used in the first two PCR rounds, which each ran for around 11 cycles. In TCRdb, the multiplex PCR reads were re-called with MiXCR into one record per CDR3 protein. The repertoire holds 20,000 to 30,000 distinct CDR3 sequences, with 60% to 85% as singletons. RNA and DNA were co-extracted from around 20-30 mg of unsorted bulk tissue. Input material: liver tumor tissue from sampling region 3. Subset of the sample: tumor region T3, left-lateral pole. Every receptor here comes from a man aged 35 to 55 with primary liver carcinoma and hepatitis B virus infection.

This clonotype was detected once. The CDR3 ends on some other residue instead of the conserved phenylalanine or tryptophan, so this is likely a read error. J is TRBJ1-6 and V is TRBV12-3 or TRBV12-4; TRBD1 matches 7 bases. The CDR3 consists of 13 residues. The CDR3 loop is CVSSDRDDSPLHL. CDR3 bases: TGTGTCAGCTCCGACAGGGACGACTCACCCCTCCACCTT.

The CDR3 spells CANGKQGVSDNEQFF. For the CDR3, the DNA is TGTGCCAATGGTAAACAGGGGGTAAGCGACAATGAGCAGTTCTTC. The chain is built from TRBV12-3 or TRBV12-4 and TRBJ2-1; TRBD1 agrees at 8 bases. The CDR3 extends over 15 amino acids. V lost 10 bases and J lost 5; bases outside the gene matches: 13.

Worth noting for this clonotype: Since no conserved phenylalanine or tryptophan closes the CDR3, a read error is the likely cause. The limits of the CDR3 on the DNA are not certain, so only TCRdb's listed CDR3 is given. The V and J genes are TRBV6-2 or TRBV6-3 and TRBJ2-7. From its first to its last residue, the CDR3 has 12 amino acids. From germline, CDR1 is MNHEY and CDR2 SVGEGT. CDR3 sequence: CASSPPGGEQYI.

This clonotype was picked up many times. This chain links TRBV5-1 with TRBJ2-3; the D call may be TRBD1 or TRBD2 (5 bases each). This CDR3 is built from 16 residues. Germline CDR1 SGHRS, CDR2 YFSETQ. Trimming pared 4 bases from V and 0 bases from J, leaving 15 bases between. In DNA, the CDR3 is TGCGCCAGCAGCCTGACTTGGGGCGGGAGCACAGATACGCAGTATTTT. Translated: CASSLTWGGSTDTQYF.

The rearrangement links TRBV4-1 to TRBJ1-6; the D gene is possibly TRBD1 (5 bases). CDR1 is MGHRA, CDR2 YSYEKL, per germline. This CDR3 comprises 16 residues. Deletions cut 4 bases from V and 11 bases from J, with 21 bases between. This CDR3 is CASSRHLQEADPPLHF. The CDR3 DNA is TGCGCCAGCAGCCGCCACCTACAGGAGGCGGATCCACCCCTCCACTTT.

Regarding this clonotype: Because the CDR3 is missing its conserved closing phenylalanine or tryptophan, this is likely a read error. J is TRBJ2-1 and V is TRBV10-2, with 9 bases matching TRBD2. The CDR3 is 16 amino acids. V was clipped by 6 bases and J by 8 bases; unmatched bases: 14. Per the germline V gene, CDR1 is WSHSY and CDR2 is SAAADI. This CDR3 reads CASSLEREDMYDEQFI. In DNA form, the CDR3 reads TGCGCCAGCAGCCTTGAGCGGGAGGATATGTACGATGAGCAGTTCATC.

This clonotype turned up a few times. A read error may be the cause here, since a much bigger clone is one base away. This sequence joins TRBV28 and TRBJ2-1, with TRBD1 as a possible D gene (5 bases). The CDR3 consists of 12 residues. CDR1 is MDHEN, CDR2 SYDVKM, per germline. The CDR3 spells CASSTGYNEQLF. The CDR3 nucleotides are TGTGCCAGCAGTACAGGTTACAATGAGCAGCTCTTC.

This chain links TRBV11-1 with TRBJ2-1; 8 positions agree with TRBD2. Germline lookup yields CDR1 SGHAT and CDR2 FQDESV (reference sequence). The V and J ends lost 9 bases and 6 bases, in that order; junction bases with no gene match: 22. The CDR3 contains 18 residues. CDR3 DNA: TGTGCCAGTAACTTACACCCCCCCGGGGCTAGCGGGTTCAATGAGCAGTTCTTC. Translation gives CASNLHPPGASGFNEQFF.

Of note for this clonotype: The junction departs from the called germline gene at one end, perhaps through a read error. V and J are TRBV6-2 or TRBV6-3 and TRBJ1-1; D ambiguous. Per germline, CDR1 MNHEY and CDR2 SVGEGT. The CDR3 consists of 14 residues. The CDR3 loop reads CARSYPELNIEAFF. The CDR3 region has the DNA TGTGCCCGCAGTTACCCAGAGCTTAACATTGAAGCTTTCTTT.

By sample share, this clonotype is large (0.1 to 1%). The chain's CDR3 is CASSLEQHLTRPYEQYF. The CDR3 nucleotides are TGTGCCAGCAGCTTGGAGCAACACCTGACTCGGCCCTACGAGCAGTACTTC. The chain couples TRBV5-5 to TRBJ2-7; D is unresolved. CDR1 and CDR2 from the germline V gene are SGHKS and YYEKEE (reference sequence). This CDR3 comprises 17 residues. V was pared by 0 bases and J by 2 bases, with 18 bases between.

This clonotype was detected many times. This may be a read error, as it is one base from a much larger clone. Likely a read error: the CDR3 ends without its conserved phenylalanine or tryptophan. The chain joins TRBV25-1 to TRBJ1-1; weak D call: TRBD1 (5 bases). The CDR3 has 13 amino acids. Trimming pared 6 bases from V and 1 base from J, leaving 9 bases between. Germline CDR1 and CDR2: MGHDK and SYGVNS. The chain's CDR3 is CASRGPSNTEAFL. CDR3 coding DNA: TGTGCCAGCAGGGGACCCTCGAACACTGAAGCTTTCCTT.

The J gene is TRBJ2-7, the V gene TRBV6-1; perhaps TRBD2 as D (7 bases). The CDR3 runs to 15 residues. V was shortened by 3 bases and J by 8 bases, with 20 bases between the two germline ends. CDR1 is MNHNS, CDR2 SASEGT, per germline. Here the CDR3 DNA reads TGTGCCAGCAGTGAGGGGGGCTTGGGGGGGATCAAGCAGTACTTC. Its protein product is CASSEGGLGGIKQYF.

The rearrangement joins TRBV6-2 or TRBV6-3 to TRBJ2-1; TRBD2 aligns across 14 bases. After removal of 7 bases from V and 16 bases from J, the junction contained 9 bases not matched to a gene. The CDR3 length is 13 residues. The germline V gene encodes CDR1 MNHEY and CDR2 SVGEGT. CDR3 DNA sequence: TGTGCCAGCAAGACTAGCGGGAGGGCCGGACACTTCTTC. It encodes CASKTSGRAGHFF.

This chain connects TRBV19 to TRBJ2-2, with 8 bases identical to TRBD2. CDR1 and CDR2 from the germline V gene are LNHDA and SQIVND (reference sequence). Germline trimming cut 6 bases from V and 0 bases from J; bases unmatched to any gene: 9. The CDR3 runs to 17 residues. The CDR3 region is CASRVLAGRPNTGELFF. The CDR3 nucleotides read TGTGCCAGTAGAGTGCTAGCGGGTCGCCCGAACACCGGGGAGCTGTTTTTT.

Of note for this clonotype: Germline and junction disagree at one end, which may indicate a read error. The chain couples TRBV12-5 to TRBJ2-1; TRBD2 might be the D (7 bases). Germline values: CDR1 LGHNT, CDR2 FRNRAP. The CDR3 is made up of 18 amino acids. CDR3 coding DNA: TGTGTTAGTGGTTTGATACAGGGTTCTAGCGGAGGGCACAATGAGCAGTTCTTC. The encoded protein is CVSGLIQGSSGGHNEQFF.

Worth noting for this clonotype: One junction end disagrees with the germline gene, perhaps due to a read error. The CDR3 sequence: CASSLGSVGTDTRYF. CDR3 in DNA: TGTGCCAGCAGCTTGGGGTCTGTGGGCACAGATACGCGGTATTTT. V usage is TRBV5-6 and J usage is TRBJ2-3, with D unresolved. This CDR3 contains 15 residues. The germline CDR1 and CDR2 sequences are SGHDT and YYEEEE.

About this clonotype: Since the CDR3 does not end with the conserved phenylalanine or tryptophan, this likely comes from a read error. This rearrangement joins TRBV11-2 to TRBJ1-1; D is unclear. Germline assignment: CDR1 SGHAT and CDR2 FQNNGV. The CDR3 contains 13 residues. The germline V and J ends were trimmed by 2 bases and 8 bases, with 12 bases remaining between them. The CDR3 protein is CASSLTESTEAFL. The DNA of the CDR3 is TGTGCCAGCAGCTTAACTGAAAGCACCGAAGCTTTCCTT.

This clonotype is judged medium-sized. The CDR3 loop reads CASSFQATGGNNYGYTF. DNA of the CDR3: TGTGCCAGCAGTTTCCAAGCGACAGGAGGCAATAACTATGGCTACACCTTC. The gene calls are TRBV6-5 and TRBJ1-2; a possible D gene is TRBD1 (6 bases). The CDR3 length is 17 residues. Germline CDR1 is MNHEY and CDR2 is SVGAGI. V lost 4 bases, J lost 1 base, and 19 bases lay in between.

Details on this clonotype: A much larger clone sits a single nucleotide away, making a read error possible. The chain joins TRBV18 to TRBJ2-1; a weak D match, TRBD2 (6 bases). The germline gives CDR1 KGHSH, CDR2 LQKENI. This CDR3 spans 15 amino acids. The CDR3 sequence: CVSSPGLASYNEQFF. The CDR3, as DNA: TGTGTCAGCTCACCGGGTCTAGCGAGCTACAATGAGCAGTTCTTC.

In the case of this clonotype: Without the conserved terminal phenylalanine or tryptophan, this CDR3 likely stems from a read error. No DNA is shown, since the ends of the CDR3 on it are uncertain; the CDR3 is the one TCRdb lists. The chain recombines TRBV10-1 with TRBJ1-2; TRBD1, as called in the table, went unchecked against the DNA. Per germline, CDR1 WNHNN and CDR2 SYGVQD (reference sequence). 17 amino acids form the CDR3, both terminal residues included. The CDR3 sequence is CASKNDRERQANYGYTL.

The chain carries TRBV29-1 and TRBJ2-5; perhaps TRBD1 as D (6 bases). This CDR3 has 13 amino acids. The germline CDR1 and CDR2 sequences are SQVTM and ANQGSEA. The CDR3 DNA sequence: TGCAACGGACTCACCCAGGGGACGGTGACCCAGTACTTC. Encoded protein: CNGLTQGTVTQYF. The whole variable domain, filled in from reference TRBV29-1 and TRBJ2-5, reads SAVISQKPSRDICQRGTSLTIQCQVDSQVTMMFWYRQQPGQSLTLIATANQGSEATYESGFVIDKFPISRPNLTFSTLTVSNMSPEDSSIYLCNGLTQGTVTQYFGPGTRLLVL.

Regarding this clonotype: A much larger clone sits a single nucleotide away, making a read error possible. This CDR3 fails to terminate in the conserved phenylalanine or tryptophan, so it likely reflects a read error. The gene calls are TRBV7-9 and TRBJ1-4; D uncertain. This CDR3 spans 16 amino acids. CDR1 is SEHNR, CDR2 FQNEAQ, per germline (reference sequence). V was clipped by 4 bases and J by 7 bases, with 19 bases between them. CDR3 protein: CASSSGRATASEKLFL. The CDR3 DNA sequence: TGTGCCAGCAGCTCCGGACGGGCTACGGCTAGTGAAAAACTGTTTCTT.

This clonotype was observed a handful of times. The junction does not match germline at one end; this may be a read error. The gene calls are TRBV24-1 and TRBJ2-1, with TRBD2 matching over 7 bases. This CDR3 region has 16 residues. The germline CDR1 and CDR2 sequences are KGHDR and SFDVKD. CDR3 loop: CTTSDQYGRFGNEQFF. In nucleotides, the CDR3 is TGTACCACCAGTGATCAGTACGGGAGGTTTGGGAATGAGCAGTTCTTC.